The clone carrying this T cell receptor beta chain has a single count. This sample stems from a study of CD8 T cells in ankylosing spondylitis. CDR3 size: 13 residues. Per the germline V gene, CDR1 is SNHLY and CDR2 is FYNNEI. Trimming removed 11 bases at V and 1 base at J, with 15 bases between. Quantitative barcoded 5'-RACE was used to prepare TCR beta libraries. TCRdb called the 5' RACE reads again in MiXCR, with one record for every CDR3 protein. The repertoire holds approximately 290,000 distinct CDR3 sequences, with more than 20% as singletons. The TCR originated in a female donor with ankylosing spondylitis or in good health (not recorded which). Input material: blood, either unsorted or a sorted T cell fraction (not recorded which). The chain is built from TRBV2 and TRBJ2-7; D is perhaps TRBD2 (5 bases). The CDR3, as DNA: TGTGCCTCCCAAGTGGGAGAATCCTACGAGCAGTACTTC. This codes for CASQVGESYEQYF.